This T cell receptor (beta chain) was captured in a study of T cell changes during pregnancy in multiple sclerosis. Germline-derived CDR1 and CDR2 are SEHNR and FQNEAQ (reference sequence). CDR3 size: 16 residues. The ends lost 3 bases at V and 9 bases at J; junction bases unmatched: 12. Measured with immunoSEQ multiplex PCR; TCRdb has only the in-frame clones, and not every one. Among 90,000 to 150,000 clones listed, over 85% were seen once. The chain links TRBV7-9 to TRBJ1-5, with 9 bases aligning to TRBD1. The clonotype was recovered from a female donor with multiple sclerosis, enrolled in a pregnancy study. The sequencing here drew on peripheral blood, taken before pregnancy. For the CDR3, the DNA is TGTGCCAGCAGCTTGGGACCGTTACAGGGGGCACGGCCCCAGCATTTT. Its protein is CASSLGPLQGARPQHF.